A selection of T cell receptor beta chains follows, all from one sample in a study of OX40 agonist ivuxolimab in advanced cancers. TCRdb's table, derived via immunoSEQ multiplex PCR, lists solely in-frame clones and lacks some. The sample has approximately 94,000 clones; about 90% are singletons. Sample: CD4+ or CD8+ T cells sorted from blood, taken in a trial of the OX40 agonist ivuxolimab. These receptors were taken from an adult with an advanced solid tumor such as melanoma, head and neck, liver or kidney cancer. Both conserved end residues are part of each CDR3. The D gene is left open where the match is weak. Clone sizes are given selectively: once, few, many, or a class where the clone is expanded.

D	size	length	J	V	CDR3	DNA
TRBD1	-	16	TRBJ2-2	TRBV5-1	CASSLVDRGNTGELFF	TGCGCCAGCAGCTTGGTAGACAGGGGAAACACCGGGGAGCTGTTTTTT
TRBD2	-	14	TRBJ2-3	TRBV6-5	CASSSGLGVDTQYF	TGTGCCAGCAGCTCTGGACTAGGGGTAGATACGCAGTATTTT
-	-	15	TRBJ2-4	TRBV7-8	CASSLARKVGDIQYF	TGTGCCAGCAGCTTAGCCCGCAAAGTTGGGGACATTCAGTACTTC
TRBD2	once	14	TRBJ2-7	TRBV5-1	CASSQTSGFYEQYF	TGCGCCAGCAGCCAGACTAGCGGGTTCTACGAGCAGTACTTC
TRBD2	-	17	TRBJ2-5	TRBV5-4	CASSPELGLAGGETQYF	TGTGCTAGCAGCCCGGAGCTCGGACTAGCGGGAGGAGAGACCCAGTACTTC
-	-	12	TRBJ1-1	TRBV6-5	CASFRGVNEAFF	TGTGCCAGTTTCCGAGGGGTGAATGAAGCTTTCTTT
-	-	13	TRBJ1-1	TRBV28	CASSDGVNTEAFF	TGTGCCAGCAGCGACGGGGTGAACACTGAAGCTTTCTTT
-	-	15	TRBJ2-5	TRBV18	CASSVSSGVKETQYF	TGTGCCAGCTCCGTCTCCTCGGGGGTTAAAGAGACCCAGTACTTC
-	-	14	TRBJ2-7	TRBV7-6	CASSLDIGPYEQYF	TGTGCCAGCAGCTTAGACATCGGGCCCTACGAGCAGTACTTC
TRBD1	-	15	TRBJ2-3	TRBV5-1	CASSPSRGRADTQYF	TGCGCCAGCAGCCCTTCTAGGGGGCGGGCAGATACGCAGTATTTT
-	once	14	TRBJ2-7	TRBV13	CASSLLGGAYEQYF	TGTGCCAGCAGCTTACTTGGCGGGGCCTACGAGCAGTACTTC
TRBD1	-	19	TRBJ2-5	TRBV7-2	CASSLRSRDGPHRGETQYF	TGTGCCAGCAGCTTAAGGTCCCGCGATGGACCGCACAGGGGAGAGACCCAGTACTTC
-	once	14	TRBJ1-5	TRBV13	CASSLGDRNQPQHF	TGTGCCAGCAGCTTAGGGGACAGAAACCAGCCCCAGCATTTT
-	-	16	TRBJ2-7	TRBV11-3	CASSSRAYPTQTEQYF	TGTGCCAGCAGCTCCCGGGCATACCCCACCCAGACCGAGCAGTACTTC
-	-	17	TRBJ1-3	TRBV4-1	CASSQGAQSSSGNTIYF	TGCGCCAGCAGCCAAGGCGCTCAGTCGTCCTCTGGAAACACCATATATTTT
-	-	15	TRBJ2-7	TRBV27	CASSFRSGFSYEQYF	TGTGCCAGCAGTTTTCGGAGCGGCTTCTCCTACGAGCAGTACTTC
TRBD1	-	18	TRBJ1-6	TRBV11-2	CASSFEGQGGSYNSPLHF	TGTGCCAGCAGCTTTGAAGGACAGGGAGGGTCCTATAATTCACCCCTCCACTTT
TRBD2	-	13	TRBJ2-7	TRBV19	CASTSGVTYEQYF	TGTGCCAGTACCAGCGGGGTTACCTACGAGCAGTACTTC
TRBD1	-	14	TRBJ1-5	TRBV7-6	CASSRTGGNQPQHF	TGTGCCAGCAGCCGGACAGGGGGGAATCAGCCCCAGCATTTT
TRBD1	-	15	TRBJ2-2	TRBV6-4	CASSADRGSTGELFF	TGTGCCAGCAGCGCCGACAGGGGGTCCACCGGGGAGCTGTTTTTT
TRBD2	-	18	TRBJ2-7	TRBV2	CASRDPPGLAGGRYEQYF	TGTGCCAGCAGAGATCCTCCGGGACTAGCGGGGGGTAGGTACGAGCAGTACTTC
TRBD1	-	17	TRBJ2-7	TRBV6-1	CASSEATWDRGYYEQYF	TGTGCCAGCAGTGAAGCGACCTGGGACAGGGGCTACTACGAGCAGTACTTC
-	-	15	TRBJ2-1	TRBV5-4	CASSLVGQANNEQFF	TGTGCCAGCAGCTTGGTAGGCCAGGCCAACAATGAGCAGTTCTTC
-	once	13	TRBJ2-7	TRBV7-2	CASSLEGFNEQYF	TGTGCCAGCAGCTTAGAAGGATTCAACGAGCAGTACTTC
-	once	15	TRBJ1-5	TRBV12-5	CASGPPGGDRQPQHF	TGTGCTAGTGGTCCTCCGGGCGGGGATCGACAGCCCCAGCATTTT
TRBD2	-	18	TRBJ2-3	TRBV5-8	CASSLARLAGGPVDTQYF	TGTGCCAGCAGCTTGGCGAGACTAGCGGGAGGGCCGGTAGATACGCAGTATTTT
-	-	11	TRBJ2-7	TRBV5-1	CASSFSGEQYF	TGCGCCAGCAGCTTTTCGGGCGAGCAGTACTTC
-	-	16	TRBJ2-3	TRBV21-1	CASSGSGGGQTDTQYF	TGTGCCAGCAGCGGGTCTGGAGGGGGCCAAACAGATACGCAGTATTTT
TRBD1	-	14	TRBJ1-5	TRBV12-5	CASGSGQGAQPQHF	TGTGCTAGTGGTTCGGGACAGGGGGCTCAGCCCCAGCATTTT
TRBD1	-	14	TRBJ2-7	TRBV5-5	CASSNKTGSWEQYF	TGTGCCAGCAGCAACAAGACAGGGTCGTGGGAGCAGTACTTC
TRBD1	-	15	TRBJ1-3	TRBV9	CASSVVPGQGNTIYF	TGTGCCAGCAGCGTAGTACCGGGACAGGGAAACACCATATATTTT
-	-	18	TRBJ1-1	TRBV19	CASSIDHRWGSINTEAFF	TGTGCCAGTAGTATAGATCATAGATGGGGGAGTATCAACACTGAAGCTTTCTTT
-	-	14	TRBJ2-1	TRBV4-1	CASMLGISYNEQFF	TGCGCCAGCATGTTGGGTATCTCCTACAATGAGCAGTTCTTC
TRBD2	-	13	TRBJ2-1	TRBV7-9	CASGAGGFNEQFF	TGTGCCAGCGGAGCGGGAGGGTTCAATGAGCAGTTCTTC
TRBD1	-	13	TRBJ1-1	TRBV6-6	CASSRDRYTEAFF	TGTGCCAGCAGTAGGGACAGGTACACTGAAGCTTTCTTT